What follows are 3 T cell receptor beta chains derived from one specimen sequenced in a study of persistence of HIV-infected CD4 T cells (dated by TCRdb to 2019 to 2021). These receptors lack a known antigen. The immunoSEQ hsTCRB assay version 4, run in survey mode, was used to sequence TCRbeta repertoires from genomic DNA. TCRdb carries this immuneACCESS record with in-frame sequences only. Its versions omit some clonotypes, under half of them owing to an unresolved V gene in the studies checked, with the rest unexplained. This sample is represented by tens of thousands of clones; about 87% of them were singletons. The ten biggest clones cover 0.45% to 0.5% of the sample. The treatment or condition label here, explained by the study, means: suppressive antiretroviral therapy. As a nonspecific positive control representing the CD4+ T cell repertoire, cells were stimulated with anti-CD3/anti-CD28 magnetic beads. Responding CD4+ T cells were sorted by upregulation of both CD40 ligand and CD69.

The sample in question was CD4+ T cells sorted from PBMCs after approximately 19-hour stimulation, obtained from a patient who received antiretroviral therapy. The meaning of the sample's cell subset or site label: CD40L+CD69+ CD4 T cells responding to anti-CD3/anti-CD28 beads, representing the overall repertoire. All receptors derive from an adult woman with HIV who was CMV-seropositive.

This chain joins TRBV29-1 and TRBJ2-5; 7 nucleotides line up with TRBD1. Trimming took 1 base from V and 2 from J; bases not matched to a gene: 7. CDR1 and CDR2 (germline): SQVTM, ANQGSEA. The CDR3 loop spans 15 amino acids. CDR3 sequence reads: CSVEGYPGQQETQYF. The CDR3 DNA is TGCAGCGTTGAAGGATACCCGGGACAGCAAGAGACCCAGTACTTC.

The chain links TRBV27 to TRBJ2-3, with D possibly being TRBD1 (5 bases). This CDR3 has 15 amino acids. Germline values: CDR1 MNHEY, CDR2 SMNVEV (reference sequence). Trimming removed 3 bases from V and 6 bases from J, with 16 bases in between. DNA for the CDR3: TGTGCCAGCAGTTTTTCCGGACACCTAAGGGATACGCAGTATTTT. This gives the protein CASSFSGHLRDTQYF.

The rearrangement uses TRBV29-1 and TRBJ1-1; D is undetermined. The CDR3 extends over 12 amino acids. Per germline, CDR1 SQVTM and CDR2 ANQGSEA. The V and J ends lost 4 bases and 1 base respectively, with 7 bases between them. Written as DNA, the CDR3 is TGCAGCGTTGGTCAAACGAACACTGAAGCTTTCTTT. This sequence encodes CSVGQTNTEAFF. The full variable domain, its missing parts supplied by reference TRBV29-1 and TRBJ1-1, is SAVISQKPSRDICQRGTSLTIQCQVDSQVTMMFWYRQQPGQSLTLIATANQGSEATYESGFVIDKFPISRPNLTFSTLTVSNMSPEDSSIYLCSVGQTNTEAFFGQGTRLTVV.